Listed below are T cell receptor beta chains from one sample, sequenced in a study of CD8+ T cells in alopecia areata. TCRdb's copy holds only in-frame clones and misses some; the assay was immunoSEQ multiplex PCR. The sample has tens of thousands of clones, 70% to 80% seen once. Sample: CD8+ T cells sorted from blood, taken at approximately week 42, from a patient treated with tofacitinib. The receptors shown here come from a human donor with alopecia areata. CDR3s include the opening cysteine and the closing phenylalanine or tryptophan. Fields, in order: clone size, D gene, V gene, J gene, CDR3 DNA, CDR3 protein. The D gene is left open where the match is weak. Not every row has a clone size; where given, it reads once, few, many or a size class.

>once|NA|TRBV30|TRBJ1-1
TGTGCCTGGACTAATGGGGGCTCGGACACTGAAGCTTTCTTT
CAWTNGGSDTEAFF
>many|NA|TRBV14|TRBJ1-1
TGTGCCAGCAGCCACCCGACAGGCAGGAACACTGAAGCTTTCTTT
CASSHPTGRNTEAFF
>NA|NA|TRBV5-5|TRBJ1-1
TGTGCCAGCAGCTTGGGAGGGGCCACTGAAGCTTTCTTT
CASSLGGATEAFF
>NA|NA|TRBV4-3|TRBJ2-1
TGCGCCAGCAGCCAAGGAGACTCGTCAAGCTCCTACAATGAGCAGTTCTTC
CASSQGDSSSSYNEQFF
>NA|NA|TRBV5-6|TRBJ2-7
TGTGCCAGCAGCTTCCCCGGACAGCATTCCTACGAGCAGTACTTC
CASSFPGQHSYEQYF
>NA|NA|TRBV30|TRBJ2-7
TGTGCCTGGAGTTACTCTACAGCGTACGAGCAGTACTTC
CAWSYSTAYEQYF
>NA|NA|TRBV4-3|TRBJ1-2
TGCGCCAGCAGCCAAGTAACAGGGCTTAAGGGCTACACCTTC
CASSQVTGLKGYTF
>NA|TRBD1|TRBV15|TRBJ1-2
TGTGCCACCAGCAGAGACAGGGACAGGGCTAACTATGGCTACACCTTC
CATSRDRDRANYGYTF
>once|TRBD1|TRBV11-2|TRBJ2-7
TGTGCCAGCAGCCCCGGACAGGGAGGCTACGAGCAGTACTTC
CASSPGQGGYEQYF
>NA|NA|TRBV4-3|TRBJ2-6
TGCGCCAGCAGCGAGGGGTTAGGCGCCAACGTCCTGACTTTC
CASSEGLGANVLTF
>once|TRBD1|TRBV7-9|TRBJ1-1
TGTGCCAGCACCCCTACGGACAGGGTGAACACTGAAGCTTTCTTT
CASTPTDRVNTEAFF
>NA|NA|TRBV4-2|TRBJ2-1
TGTGCCAGCAGCCAAGATGAGGTTAGCGTCGGGGGCAATGAGCAGTTCTTC
CASSQDEVSVGGNEQFF
>NA|TRBD1|TRBV30|TRBJ1-2
TGTGCCTGGGGAGACAGGGGGCGGAATGGCTACACCTTC
CAWGDRGRNGYTF
>NA|NA|TRBV29-1|TRBJ1-2
TGCAGCGTTGTAGGGGGGGGCTACTATGGCTACACCTTC
CSVVGGGYYGYTF
>NA|TRBD2|TRBV13|TRBJ2-3
TGTGCCAGCAGCTCCTTAGTAGCGGGAGGGGCAGATACGCAGTATTTT
CASSSLVAGGADTQYF
>NA|NA|TRBV30|TRBJ1-2
TGTGCCTGGACCGGGGCTAACTATGGCTACACCTTC
CAWTGANYGYTF
>few|TRBD1|TRBV5-5|TRBJ1-1
TGTGCCAGCAGCCAAGGGACAGACAACACTGAAGCTTTCTTT
CASSQGTDNTEAFF